The rows below give T cell receptor beta chains drawn from one sample of a study of blood T cell repertoires in COVID-19. TCRdb's table, derived via immunoSEQ multiplex PCR, lists solely in-frame clones and lacks some. Of 70,000 or so clones listed, 79% are singletons. The sequencing sample was made of peripheral blood. These receptor sequences come from a man aged 55 to 70 with acute or convalescent COVID-19. The CDR3 runs from the conserved cysteine through the conserved F or W. The D gene is left open where the match is weak. A row's size may be missing; if present it is once, few, many or a size class.

J gene: TRBJ1-2; D gene: TRBD1; clone size: once; V gene: TRBV7-9; CDR3 DNA: TGTGCCAGCAGCCGACAGGGCGACGGCTACACCTTC; CDR3 protein: CASSRQGDGYTF
J gene: TRBJ2-7; D gene: TRBD2; clone size: once; V gene: TRBV19; CDR3 DNA: TGTGCCAGTAGTAAGACTAGCGGGGGGTACGAGCAGTACTTC; CDR3 protein: CASSKTSGGYEQYF
J gene: TRBJ1-1; D gene: -; clone size: -; V gene: TRBV5-1; CDR3 DNA: TGCGCCAGCAGCTTCCCAGGCTCGCACACTGAAGCTTTCTTT; CDR3 protein: CASSFPGSHTEAFF
J gene: TRBJ2-7; D gene: -; clone size: -; V gene: TRBV7-2; CDR3 DNA: TGTGCCAGCAGCTGGCGGGACAGCTACGAGCAGTACTTC; CDR3 protein: CASSWRDSYEQYF
J gene: TRBJ2-3; D gene: TRBD2; clone size: -; V gene: TRBV3-1/TRBV3-2; CDR3 DNA: TGTGCCAGCAGCCAAGATGGGGGGACTAGCGGCACAGATACGCAGTATTTT; CDR3 protein: CASSQDGGTSGTDTQYF
J gene: TRBJ2-7; D gene: -; clone size: -; V gene: TRBV5-4; CDR3 DNA: TGTGCCAGCAGCTTGAATCGCTACGAGCAGTACTTC; CDR3 protein: CASSLNRYEQYF
J gene: TRBJ2-5; D gene: TRBD1; clone size: -; V gene: TRBV5-8; CDR3 DNA: TGTGCCAGCAGCTTGCTTGGGGACAGGGCCCCCAGTGCCCAAGAGACCCAGTACTTC; CDR3 protein: CASSLLGDRAPSAQETQYF
J gene: TRBJ2-1; D gene: TRBD1; clone size: -; V gene: TRBV5-1; CDR3 DNA: TGCGCCAGCAGCAGGGGGACAGATTACAATGAGCAGTTCTTC; CDR3 protein: CASSRGTDYNEQFF
J gene: TRBJ2-7; D gene: -; clone size: once; V gene: TRBV6-5; CDR3 DNA: TGTGCCAGCAGTCCCGACACCTCCTACGAGCAGTACTTC; CDR3 protein: CASSPDTSYEQYF
J gene: TRBJ1-6; D gene: -; clone size: -; V gene: TRBV3-1/TRBV3-2; CDR3 DNA: TGTGCCAGCAGCCACGGACAGACCGATTCACCCCTCCACTTT; CDR3 protein: CASSHGQTDSPLHF
J gene: TRBJ2-5; D gene: TRBD2; clone size: -; V gene: TRBV5-1; CDR3 DNA: TGCGCCAGCAGCCGACTAGCGGGGGGGTTATCCCAAGAGACCCAGTACTTC; CDR3 protein: CASSRLAGGLSQETQYF
J gene: TRBJ2-5; D gene: -; clone size: few; V gene: TRBV19; CDR3 DNA: TGTGCCAGTAGTAGGGCAGGGCGGCTCGGGGGAGAGACCCAGTACTTC; CDR3 protein: CASSRAGRLGGETQYF
J gene: TRBJ2-7; D gene: -; clone size: -; V gene: TRBV5-4; CDR3 DNA: TGTGCCAGCAGCCGCGACGGGAGCTCCTACGAGCAGTACTTC; CDR3 protein: CASSRDGSSYEQYF
J gene: TRBJ1-4; D gene: -; clone size: -; V gene: TRBV5-3; CDR3 DNA: TGTGCCAGAAGCTTGGTGGGAGAGAATAATGAAAAACTGTTTTTT; CDR3 protein: CARSLVGENNEKLFF
J gene: TRBJ2-3; D gene: -; clone size: -; V gene: TRBV5-1; CDR3 DNA: TGCGCCAGCAGCCCGCAGACTAGTTTGACAGATACGCAGTATTTT; CDR3 protein: CASSPQTSLTDTQYF
J gene: TRBJ1-5; D gene: -; clone size: -; V gene: TRBV2; CDR3 DNA: TGTGCCAGCAGTGAACAGGCCCCCAGCAATCAGCCCCAGCATTTT; CDR3 protein: CASSEQAPSNQPQHF
J gene: TRBJ1-3; D gene: -; clone size: few; V gene: TRBV25-1; CDR3 DNA: TGTGCCAGCACCCGAGCGGGTGTTGGAAACACCATATATTTT; CDR3 protein: CASTRAGVGNTIYF
J gene: TRBJ2-5; D gene: TRBD2; clone size: -; V gene: TRBV10-1; CDR3 DNA: TGCGCCAGCAGCGGAGGACTAGCGGGGGGTTACCAAGAGACCCAGTACTTC; CDR3 protein: CASSGGLAGGYQETQYF
J gene: TRBJ2-7; D gene: TRBD2; clone size: -; V gene: TRBV4-3; CDR3 DNA: TGCGCCAGCAGCCATGTAGCGGGGGGGGCTTACGAGCAGTACTTC; CDR3 protein: CASSHVAGGAYEQYF
J gene: TRBJ1-2; D gene: TRBD1; clone size: -; V gene: TRBV11-2; CDR3 DNA: TGTGCCAGCAGCCAAACAGGGGACTATGGCTACACCTTC; CDR3 protein: CASSQTGDYGYTF
J gene: TRBJ2-5; D gene: TRBD2; clone size: -; V gene: TRBV18; CDR3 DNA: TGTGCCAGCTCGTACGGACTAGCGGGGCAAGAGACCCAGTACTTC; CDR3 protein: CASSYGLAGQETQYF
J gene: TRBJ1-6; D gene: TRBD1; clone size: -; V gene: TRBV27; CDR3 DNA: TGTGCCAGCAGAAGACAGGGGAGATCACCCCTCCACTTT; CDR3 protein: CASRRQGRSPLHF
J gene: TRBJ2-7; D gene: -; clone size: -; V gene: TRBV7-2; CDR3 DNA: TGTGCCAGCAGCCGCATACTAGGAGGTGGGTACGAGCAGTACTTC; CDR3 protein: CASSRILGGGYEQYF
J gene: TRBJ2-7; D gene: -; clone size: -; V gene: TRBV6-5; CDR3 DNA: TGTGCCAGCAGTTATGACACTGTCGAGCAGTACTTC; CDR3 protein: CASSYDTVEQYF
J gene: TRBJ1-4; D gene: -; clone size: -; V gene: TRBV20-1; CDR3 DNA: TGCAGTGCCTATGGACAGAGACTGTTTTTT; CDR3 protein: CSAYGQRLFF
J gene: TRBJ1-6; D gene: -; clone size: -; V gene: TRBV19; CDR3 DNA: TGTGCCAGTAGTATTGAGACAGCCTATAATTCACCCCTCCACTTT; CDR3 protein: CASSIETAYNSPLHF
J gene: TRBJ2-7; D gene: -; clone size: -; V gene: TRBV4-2; CDR3 DNA: TGTGCCAGCAGCCAAGATGAAAGAGGAAACGAGCAGTACTTC; CDR3 protein: CASSQDERGNEQYF
J gene: TRBJ1-2; D gene: TRBD1; clone size: -; V gene: TRBV9; CDR3 DNA: TGTGCCAGCAGCGCGACAGGGGGCGGGTATGGCTACACCTTC; CDR3 protein: CASSATGGGYGYTF
J gene: TRBJ1-2; D gene: -; clone size: few; V gene: TRBV12-3/TRBV12-4; CDR3 DNA: TGTGCCAGCAGTTTTTCGTGGCGAGGTGGCTACACCTTC; CDR3 protein: CASSFSWRGGYTF
J gene: TRBJ1-1; D gene: -; clone size: -; V gene: TRBV6-5; CDR3 DNA: TGTGCCAGCAGTTCGGACAACCTGAACACTGAAGCTTTCTTT; CDR3 protein: CASSSDNLNTEAFF
J gene: TRBJ1-2; D gene: -; clone size: -; V gene: TRBV12-3/TRBV12-4; CDR3 DNA: TGTGCCAGCACCAAGGACAGAACTGGCTACACCTTC; CDR3 protein: CASTKDRTGYTF
J gene: TRBJ2-7; D gene: TRBD2; clone size: -; V gene: TRBV30; CDR3 DNA: TGTGCCTGGAGTCCCCGGGGTAGCGGGGAATACGAGCAGTACTTC; CDR3 protein: CAWSPRGSGEYEQYF
J gene: TRBJ2-3; D gene: TRBD2; clone size: -; V gene: TRBV4-3; CDR3 DNA: TGCGCCAGCAGCCAAGTACCCGCGGGGGGAGCCCCGGATACGCAGTATTTT; CDR3 protein: CASSQVPAGGAPDTQYF
J gene: TRBJ2-7; D gene: -; clone size: -; V gene: TRBV5-1; CDR3 DNA: TGCGCCAGCAGCTCAGGTAGGCAGGGGACCTCCTACGAGCAGTACTTC; CDR3 protein: CASSSGRQGTSYEQYF
J gene: TRBJ1-2; D gene: TRBD1; clone size: few; V gene: TRBV19; CDR3 DNA: TGTGCCAGTAGTATCCGTCCGGGACAGCCTATACCCTATGGCTACACCTTC; CDR3 protein: CASSIRPGQPIPYGYTF
J gene: TRBJ2-2; D gene: TRBD2; clone size: -; V gene: TRBV4-3; CDR3 DNA: TGCGCCAGCAGCCAAGTTCTAGCGGGGGGGAACACCGGGGAGCTGTTTTTT; CDR3 protein: CASSQVLAGGNTGELFF
J gene: TRBJ2-5; D gene: -; clone size: -; V gene: TRBV24-1; CDR3 DNA: TGTGCCACCAGTGGTGGGGCCATGGAGACCCAGTACTTC; CDR3 protein: CATSGGAMETQYF
J gene: TRBJ1-1; D gene: -; clone size: -; V gene: TRBV25-1; CDR3 DNA: TGTGCCAGCAGCCGCGCGCTATCGAACACTGAAGCTTTCTTT; CDR3 protein: CASSRALSNTEAFF
J gene: TRBJ1-1; D gene: TRBD1; clone size: -; V gene: TRBV6-6; CDR3 DNA: TGTGCCAGCACCCTCACAGGGGCGAACACTGAAGCTTTCTTT; CDR3 protein: CASTLTGANTEAFF
J gene: TRBJ1-2; D gene: TRBD1; clone size: once; V gene: TRBV29-1; CDR3 DNA: TGCAGCGCCCTCGGGACAGGGAGTAGCTATGGCTACACCTTC; CDR3 protein: CSALGTGSSYGYTF
J gene: TRBJ2-1; D gene: TRBD2; clone size: once; V gene: TRBV6-2/TRBV6-3; CDR3 DNA: TGTGCCAGCAGTTACGGTGGCGGGGGGGCCACTGAGCAGTTCTTC; CDR3 protein: CASSYGGGGATEQFF
J gene: TRBJ1-1; D gene: TRBD1; clone size: -; V gene: TRBV6-5; CDR3 DNA: TGTGCCAGCAGTTACGACAGGGTGGACACTGAAGCTTTCTTT; CDR3 protein: CASSYDRVDTEAFF
J gene: TRBJ1-4; D gene: TRBD1; clone size: once; V gene: TRBV7-2; CDR3 DNA: TGTGCCAGCAGCTCCTACAGGGGGAGGAATGAAAAACTGTTTTTT; CDR3 protein: CASSSYRGRNEKLFF
J gene: TRBJ1-2; D gene: -; clone size: -; V gene: TRBV7-9; CDR3 DNA: TGTGCCAGCAGCTTAGCGTGGCAGGGCGCGGGCTACACCTTC; CDR3 protein: CASSLAWQGAGYTF
J gene: TRBJ2-1; D gene: TRBD1; clone size: once; V gene: TRBV20-1; CDR3 DNA: TGCAGTGCTAGTCGAGGGGGCCGGAATGAGCAGTTCTTC; CDR3 protein: CSASRGGRNEQFF
J gene: TRBJ1-4; D gene: -; clone size: -; V gene: TRBV11-2; CDR3 DNA: TGTGCCAGCAGCTTAGTTCCGGGAAAGTCTGAAAAACTGTTTTTT; CDR3 protein: CASSLVPGKSEKLFF
J gene: TRBJ1-4; D gene: -; clone size: -; V gene: TRBV11-2; CDR3 DNA: TGTGCCAGCAGGGCGGGCATGGGTCCTAATGAAAAACTGTTTTTT; CDR3 protein: CASRAGMGPNEKLFF
J gene: TRBJ2-3; D gene: TRBD1; clone size: -; V gene: TRBV27; CDR3 DNA: TGTGCCAGCAGTTTAAAGGGGGCGCCCACAGATACGCAGTATTTT; CDR3 protein: CASSLKGAPTDTQYF
J gene: TRBJ2-4; D gene: TRBD1; clone size: -; V gene: TRBV7-2; CDR3 DNA: TGTGCCAGCAGCCCAACAGGGGGTAACAAAAACATTCAGTACTTC; CDR3 protein: CASSPTGGNKNIQYF